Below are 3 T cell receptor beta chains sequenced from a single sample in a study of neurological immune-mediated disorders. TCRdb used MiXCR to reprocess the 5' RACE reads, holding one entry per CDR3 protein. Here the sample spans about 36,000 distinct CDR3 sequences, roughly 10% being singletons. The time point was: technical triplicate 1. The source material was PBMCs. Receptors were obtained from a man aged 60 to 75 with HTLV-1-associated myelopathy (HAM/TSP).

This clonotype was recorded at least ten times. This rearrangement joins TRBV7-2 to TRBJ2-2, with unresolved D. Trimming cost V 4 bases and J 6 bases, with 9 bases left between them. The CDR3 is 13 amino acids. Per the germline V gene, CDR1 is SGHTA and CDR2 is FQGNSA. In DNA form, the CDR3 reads TGTGCCAGCAGCTCAGGATTTTCCGGGGAGCTGTTTTTT. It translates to CASSSGFSGELFF.

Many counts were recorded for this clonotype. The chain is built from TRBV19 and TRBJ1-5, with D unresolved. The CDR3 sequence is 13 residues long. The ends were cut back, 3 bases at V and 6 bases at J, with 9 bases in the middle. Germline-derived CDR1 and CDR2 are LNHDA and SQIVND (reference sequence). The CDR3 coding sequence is TGTGCCAGTAGTATCCGGTTCGTTCAGCCCCAGCATTTT. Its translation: CASSIRFVQPQHF.

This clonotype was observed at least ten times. The chain's CDR3 is CASSLGLAEYNEQFF. The CDR3 nucleotides are TGTGCCAGCAGCCTGGGACTAGCGGAGTACAATGAGCAGTTCTTC. The V gene is TRBV7-2, the J gene TRBJ2-1; TRBD2 matches 11 bases. Germline V gene data show CDR1 as SGHTA and CDR2 as FQGNSA. CDR3 size: 15 residues. After removal of 5 bases from V and 4 bases from J, the junction contained 4 bases not matched to a gene.